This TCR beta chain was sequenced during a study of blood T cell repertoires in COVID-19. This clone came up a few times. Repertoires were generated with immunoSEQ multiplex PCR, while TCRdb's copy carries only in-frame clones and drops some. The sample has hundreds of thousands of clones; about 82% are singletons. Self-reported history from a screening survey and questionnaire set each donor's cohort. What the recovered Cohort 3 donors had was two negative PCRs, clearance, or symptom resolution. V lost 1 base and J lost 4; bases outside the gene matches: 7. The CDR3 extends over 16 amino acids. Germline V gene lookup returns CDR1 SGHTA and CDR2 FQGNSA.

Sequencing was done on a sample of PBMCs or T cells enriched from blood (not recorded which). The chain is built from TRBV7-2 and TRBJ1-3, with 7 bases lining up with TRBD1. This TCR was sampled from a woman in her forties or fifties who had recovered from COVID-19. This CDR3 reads CASSLDRTGPGNTIYF. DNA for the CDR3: TGTGCCAGCAGCTTAGACCGGACAGGCCCAGGAAACACCATATATTTT.